This is a list of T cell receptor beta chains from one sample in a study of OX40 agonist ivuxolimab in advanced cancers. Data came from immunoSEQ multiplex PCR; TCRdb stores just in-frame clones and leaves some out. The sample has roughly 70,000 clones; about 86% are singletons. Source: CD4+ or CD8+ T cells sorted from blood, taken in a trial of the OX40 agonist ivuxolimab. The receptors stem from an adult with an advanced solid tumor such as melanoma, head and neck, liver or kidney cancer. Both conserved end residues are part of each CDR3. The order of the fields is V gene, clone size, CDR3 length, J gene, D gene, CDR3 DNA, CDR3 protein. D genes are given only for firm matches. Clone size is given for some rows only: seen once, a few or many times, or a class if the clone is expanded.

v_gene: TRBV18
abundance: .
len: 14
j_gene: TRBJ1-1
d_gene: .
CDR3nt: TGTGCCAGCTCACCAACAGGACCGAACACTGAAGCTTTCTTT
CDR3aa: CASSPTGPNTEAFF

v_gene: TRBV7-3
abundance: .
len: 16
j_gene: TRBJ2-1
d_gene: .
CDR3nt: TGTGCCAGCAGCTTAAAACCCCCCGGCTCTTACAATGAGCAGTTCTTC
CDR3aa: CASSLKPPGSYNEQFF

v_gene: TRBV5-1
abundance: medium-sized
len: 17
j_gene: TRBJ2-2
d_gene: TRBD2
CDR3nt: TGCGCCAGCAGCACAGGGACTAGCCGTTATTCGACCGGGGAGCTGTTTTTT
CDR3aa: CASSTGTSRYSTGELFF

v_gene: TRBV7-2
abundance: once
len: 15
j_gene: TRBJ2-7
d_gene: TRBD1
CDR3nt: TGTGCCAGCAGCCCAGGGACAGGGGAACTCCACGAGCAGTACTTC
CDR3aa: CASSPGTGELHEQYF

v_gene: TRBV29-1
abundance: .
len: 12
j_gene: TRBJ2-7
d_gene: TRBD2
CDR3nt: TGCAGCGTCGGGACTAGCGGGAACGAGCAGTACTTC
CDR3aa: CSVGTSGNEQYF

v_gene: TRBV30
abundance: .
len: 15
j_gene: TRBJ2-7
d_gene: .
CDR3nt: TGTGCCTGGAGTGTACGGGGGGCACTTTCCTACGAGCAGTACTTC
CDR3aa: CAWSVRGALSYEQYF

v_gene: TRBV5-1
abundance: .
len: 13
j_gene: TRBJ2-1
d_gene: TRBD1
CDR3nt: TGCGCCAGCAGCTTGGAAAGGGGGCGGGAGCAGTTCTTC
CDR3aa: CASSLERGREQFF

v_gene: TRBV27
abundance: .
len: 14
j_gene: TRBJ1-2
d_gene: .
CDR3nt: TGTGCCAGCGGGGCAGGGCCCACTAACTATGGCTACACCTTC
CDR3aa: CASGAGPTNYGYTF

v_gene: TRBV2
abundance: .
len: 14
j_gene: TRBJ2-5
d_gene: .
CDR3nt: TGTGCCAGCATTGCTCGAGGGACCCCAGAGACCCAGTACTTC
CDR3aa: CASIARGTPETQYF

v_gene: TRBV19
abundance: once
len: 14
j_gene: TRBJ1-1
d_gene: .
CDR3nt: TGTGCCAGTAGTATTCCCCGCCGGACCCCTGAAGCTTTCTTT
CDR3aa: CASSIPRRTPEAFF

v_gene: TRBV6-1
abundance: .
len: 14
j_gene: TRBJ1-1
d_gene: TRBD1
CDR3nt: TGTGCCAGCAAGCGACAGGGTATGAACACTGAAGCTTTCTTT
CDR3aa: CASKRQGMNTEAFF

v_gene: TRBV4-2
abundance: once
len: 13
j_gene: TRBJ1-1
d_gene: .
CDR3nt: TGTGCCAGCAGCCAAGTGCATAGCACTGAAGCTTTCTTT
CDR3aa: CASSQVHSTEAFF

v_gene: TRBV4-1
abundance: .
len: 11
j_gene: TRBJ2-1
d_gene: .
CDR3nt: TGCGCCAGCAGCCAAGGGGATGAGCAGTTCTTC
CDR3aa: CASSQGDEQFF

v_gene: TRBV6-5
abundance: .
len: 15
j_gene: TRBJ2-7
d_gene: TRBD2
CDR3nt: TGTGCCGCAAGGCCCATTACTAGCGGAGACTACGAGCAGTACTTC
CDR3aa: CAARPITSGDYEQYF

v_gene: TRBV10-3
abundance: .
len: 16
j_gene: TRBJ1-2
d_gene: TRBD1
CDR3nt: TGTGCCATCAGCGGAGGCGGGACAGACTGGAACTATGGCTACACCTTC
CDR3aa: CAISGGGTDWNYGYTF

v_gene: TRBV20-1
abundance: .
len: 11
j_gene: TRBJ2-7
d_gene: .
CDR3nt: TGCAGTGCTAGTACAGCGCACGAGCAGTACTTC
CDR3aa: CSASTAHEQYF

v_gene: TRBV6-5
abundance: .
len: 15
j_gene: TRBJ2-5
d_gene: TRBD1
CDR3nt: TGTGCCAGCAGTTCCCTGCCGGACAGGCGAAGGGCCCAGTACTTC
CDR3aa: CASSSLPDRRRAQYF

v_gene: TRBV7-3
abundance: once
len: 13
j_gene: TRBJ2-1
d_gene: .
CDR3nt: TGTGCCAGCAGCTTAATATCGGGCGGGCGGCAGTTCTTC
CDR3aa: CASSLISGGRQFF

v_gene: TRBV27
abundance: .
len: 11
j_gene: TRBJ1-5
d_gene: .
CDR3nt: TGTGCCAGCAGTTTAAGTCAGCCCCAGCATTTT
CDR3aa: CASSLSQPQHF

v_gene: TRBV14
abundance: .
len: 14
j_gene: TRBJ2-5
d_gene: .
CDR3nt: TGTGCCAGCAGCCAAGCTGGGTTGGGGGAGACCCAGTACTTC
CDR3aa: CASSQAGLGETQYF

v_gene: TRBV13
abundance: .
len: 15
j_gene: TRBJ1-2
d_gene: .
CDR3nt: TGTGCCAGCAGCTTAGGCCTGACGGGCCACTATGGCTACACCTTC
CDR3aa: CASSLGLTGHYGYTF

v_gene: TRBV5-5
abundance: .
len: 12
j_gene: TRBJ1-1
d_gene: .
CDR3nt: TGTGCCAGCAGCGTGTCCGGGACCCAAGTTTTCTTT
CDR3aa: CASSVSGTQVFF

v_gene: TRBV7-2
abundance: .
len: 16
j_gene: TRBJ2-1
d_gene: TRBD2
CDR3nt: TGTGCCAGCAGCTTAGACGCGGGAGGGTCCTACAATGAGCAGTTCTTC
CDR3aa: CASSLDAGGSYNEQFF

v_gene: TRBV7-2
abundance: .
len: 15
j_gene: TRBJ2-7
d_gene: .
CDR3nt: TGTGCCAGCAGACCATCGGTCCGGGGTAGCTACGAGCAGTACTTC
CDR3aa: CASRPSVRGSYEQYF

v_gene: TRBV30
abundance: .
len: 15
j_gene: TRBJ2-7
d_gene: .
CDR3nt: TGTGCCTGGAGTGGTTCGGCAGGGGGGTTGGTCGAGCAGTACTTC
CDR3aa: CAWSGSAGGLVEQYF

v_gene: TRBV2
abundance: .
len: 14
j_gene: TRBJ2-3
d_gene: TRBD2
CDR3nt: TGTGCCAGCAGTGAACTAGCGGAGACAGATACGCAGTATTTT
CDR3aa: CASSELAETDTQYF

v_gene: TRBV18
abundance: .
len: 14
j_gene: TRBJ1-3
d_gene: TRBD1
CDR3nt: TGTGCCAGCTCACCCGACAGGGGAGGAAACACCATATATTTT
CDR3aa: CASSPDRGGNTIYF

v_gene: TRBV5-1
abundance: .
len: 15
j_gene: TRBJ2-2
d_gene: .
CDR3nt: TGCGCCAGCAGTTCAGGGTCCCTGAACACCGGGGAGCTGTTTTTT
CDR3aa: CASSSGSLNTGELFF

v_gene: TRBV6-5
abundance: .
len: 14
j_gene: TRBJ1-4
d_gene: .
CDR3nt: TGTGCCAGCAGTTACTCTTCAGCTAATGAAAAACTGTTTTTT
CDR3aa: CASSYSSANEKLFF

v_gene: TRBV7-9
abundance: .
len: 14
j_gene: TRBJ1-5
d_gene: .
CDR3nt: TGTGCCAGCAGCTACGCAGGGGTCGCGCAGCCCCAGCATTTT
CDR3aa: CASSYAGVAQPQHF

v_gene: TRBV29-1
abundance: .
len: 17
j_gene: TRBJ2-6
d_gene: .
CDR3nt: TGCAGCGTTTACAGGCCTACCTCGATCTCTGGGGCCAACGTCCTGACTTTC
CDR3aa: CSVYRPTSISGANVLTF

v_gene: TRBV5-1
abundance: .
len: 15
j_gene: TRBJ2-2
d_gene: TRBD2
CDR3nt: TGCGCCAGCAGCCCGGGACTAGCGAACACCGGGGAGCTGTTTTTT
CDR3aa: CASSPGLANTGELFF

v_gene: TRBV6-5
abundance: once
len: 14
j_gene: TRBJ1-1
d_gene: .
CDR3nt: TGTGCCAGCAGTTACCGGGGCGTGAACACTGAAGCTTTCTTT
CDR3aa: CASSYRGVNTEAFF

v_gene: TRBV10-3
abundance: .
len: 15
j_gene: TRBJ1-5
d_gene: .
CDR3nt: TGTGCCATCAGTGGTTCCCGGGGCCGGGGTCAGCCCCAGCATTTT
CDR3aa: CAISGSRGRGQPQHF

v_gene: TRBV5-1
abundance: .
len: 14
j_gene: TRBJ2-3
d_gene: .
CDR3nt: TGCGCCAGCGGGGCCCTTAGATGGGGGGATACGCAGTATTTT
CDR3aa: CASGALRWGDTQYF

v_gene: TRBV7-8
abundance: once
len: 15
j_gene: TRBJ1-5
d_gene: .
CDR3nt: TGTGCCAGCAGCCACCGCGAGGGGGAGAATCAGCCCCAGCATTTT
CDR3aa: CASSHREGENQPQHF

v_gene: TRBV7-6
abundance: .
len: 14
j_gene: TRBJ2-2
d_gene: .
CDR3nt: TGTGCCAGCAGCTTAGAGGGGAACACCGGGGAGCTGTTTTTT
CDR3aa: CASSLEGNTGELFF

v_gene: TRBV30
abundance: .
len: 13
j_gene: TRBJ1-6
d_gene: .
CDR3nt: TGTGCCTGGAGGGGGAGGGGGGATTCACCCCTCCACTTT
CDR3aa: CAWRGRGDSPLHF

v_gene: TRBV28
abundance: .
len: 14
j_gene: TRBJ2-1
d_gene: .
CDR3nt: TGTGCCAGCAACGAACAGGGATCCTACAATGAGCAGTTCTTC
CDR3aa: CASNEQGSYNEQFF

v_gene: TRBV6-6
abundance: .
len: 13
j_gene: TRBJ1-1
d_gene: .
CDR3nt: TGTGCCAGCAGTTATCAAATCGGGACTGAAGCTTTCTTT
CDR3aa: CASSYQIGTEAFF

v_gene: TRBV4-2
abundance: .
len: 18
j_gene: TRBJ2-1
d_gene: TRBD1
CDR3nt: TGTGCCAGCAGCCATTCCCCATCCGGGACAGGGGGCTATAATGAGCAGTTCTTC
CDR3aa: CASSHSPSGTGGYNEQFF

v_gene: TRBV6-5
abundance: .
len: 14
j_gene: TRBJ2-7
d_gene: .
CDR3nt: TGTGCCAGCAGGCGGGACAATCCCCCCTACGAGCAGTACTTC
CDR3aa: CASRRDNPPYEQYF

v_gene: TRBV28
abundance: once
len: 17
j_gene: TRBJ1-5
d_gene: .
CDR3nt: TGTGCCAGCAGTTTAACGGCGCCTTACGATAGCAATCAGCCCCAGCATTTT
CDR3aa: CASSLTAPYDSNQPQHF

v_gene: TRBV28
abundance: few
len: 14
j_gene: TRBJ1-2
d_gene: .
CDR3nt: TGTGCCAGCAGTTTATTTGGGGGGTCGGGTGGCTACACCTTC
CDR3aa: CASSLFGGSGGYTF

v_gene: TRBV29-1
abundance: .
len: 19
j_gene: TRBJ2-6
d_gene: TRBD1
CDR3nt: TGCAGCGTTGAAGATCGGGGCGCAGGGGGTGGGTCTGGGGCCAACGTCCTGACTTTC
CDR3aa: CSVEDRGAGGGSGANVLTF

v_gene: TRBV28
abundance: .
len: 17
j_gene: TRBJ1-2
d_gene: TRBD1
CDR3nt: TGTGCCAGCCGCGCCAGACCGGGACAGGCAACCTTCGGTGGCTACACCTTC
CDR3aa: CASRARPGQATFGGYTF

v_gene: TRBV11-2
abundance: .
len: 14
j_gene: TRBJ2-7
d_gene: .
CDR3nt: TGTGCCAGCAGCTCCAGGGACTCTCGAAACGAGCAGTACTTC
CDR3aa: CASSSRDSRNEQYF

v_gene: TRBV10-1
abundance: .
len: 15
j_gene: TRBJ2-7
d_gene: TRBD2
CDR3nt: TGCGCCAGCAATTTTGCGGGAGGATTTGGCCACGAGCAGTACTTC
CDR3aa: CASNFAGGFGHEQYF

v_gene: TRBV19
abundance: .
len: 15
j_gene: TRBJ2-1
d_gene: .
CDR3nt: TGTGCCAGTAGAGACCTGACGGGAGACTACAATGAGCAGTTCTTC
CDR3aa: CASRDLTGDYNEQFF

v_gene: TRBV7-9
abundance: .
len: 14
j_gene: TRBJ2-7
d_gene: .
CDR3nt: TGTGCCAGCAGCTTAGGATGGTCGCCTCACGAGCAGTACTTC
CDR3aa: CASSLGWSPHEQYF

v_gene: TRBV6-6
abundance: .
len: 13
j_gene: TRBJ2-1
d_gene: .
CDR3nt: TGTGCCAGCAGTTACTCGAGGGGGACTGAGCAGTTCTTC
CDR3aa: CASSYSRGTEQFF

v_gene: TRBV7-2
abundance: .
len: 14
j_gene: TRBJ2-5
d_gene: .
CDR3nt: TGTGCCAGCAGCTCCCCCCGGGGGCCAGAGACCCAGTACTTC
CDR3aa: CASSSPRGPETQYF

v_gene: TRBV10-3
abundance: few
len: 11
j_gene: TRBJ1-1
d_gene: .
CDR3nt: TGTGCCATCAGTGAGAAAAACGAAGCTTTCTTT
CDR3aa: CAISEKNEAFF

v_gene: TRBV5-4
abundance: few
len: 16
j_gene: TRBJ2-5
d_gene: TRBD2
CDR3nt: TGTGCCAGCAGCTTGGCCATCGCTAGCGGAAAAGAGACCCAGTACTTC
CDR3aa: CASSLAIASGKETQYF

v_gene: TRBV14
abundance: .
len: 14
j_gene: TRBJ2-7
d_gene: TRBD1
CDR3nt: TGTGCCAGCAGCCTCGGGACAGGGCCCTACGAGCAGTACTTC
CDR3aa: CASSLGTGPYEQYF

v_gene: TRBV5-6
abundance: .
len: 13
j_gene: TRBJ2-7
d_gene: .
CDR3nt: TGTGCCAGCAGCTCTGGGGTGATGTACGAGCAGTACTTC
CDR3aa: CASSSGVMYEQYF

v_gene: TRBV29-1
abundance: .
len: 12
j_gene: TRBJ1-1
d_gene: .
CDR3nt: TGCAGCGTTGAAGGGGGAGAAACTGAAGCTTTCTTT
CDR3aa: CSVEGGETEAFF

v_gene: TRBV18
abundance: .
len: 16
j_gene: TRBJ1-3
d_gene: .
CDR3nt: TGTGCCAGCTCACCACTAGTCGGAGCTTCTGGAAACACCATATATTTT
CDR3aa: CASSPLVGASGNTIYF

v_gene: TRBV29-1
abundance: .
len: 11
j_gene: TRBJ2-5
d_gene: .
CDR3nt: TGCAGCGTTGACGGGGGAGAGACCCAGTACTTC
CDR3aa: CSVDGGETQYF